This T cell receptor beta chain stems from a study of T cell responses to AZD1222 COVID-19 vaccine. Here immunoSEQ multiplex PCR was the method, and the copy in TCRdb shows in-frame clones only, minus some. The table lists under 130,000 clones, around 89% of them singletons. V gave up 3 bases and J gave up 0 bases; unmatched junction bases: 5. Germline loops: CDR1 DFQATT, CDR2 SNEGSKA (reference sequence). The CDR3 length is 16 residues. The gene calls are TRBV20-1 and TRBJ1-5; TRBD1 matches at 10 bases. Sequenced material: peripheral blood, taken on day 0 of AZD1222 vaccination. This TCR was sampled from an adult in good health. As DNA, the CDR3 is TGCAGTGCTAGTGGACAGGGGGTTTCTAGCAATCAGCCCCAGCATTTT. It specifies CSASGQGVSSNQPQHF.